This TCR beta chain was captured by sequencing in a study of identical twins. Study outcomes and limitations: Beta out-of-frame sequences showed weaker excess twin sharing. Models came in too low on out-of-frame TCR alpha sharing in monozygotic twins. Partial confounding of zero-insertion analyses by invariant MAIT and iNKT cells was possible.

TCRdb reprocessed the 5' RACE reads with MiXCR, giving one entry per CDR3 protein. Of roughly 480,000 distinct CDR3 sequences detected, 20% to 25% appear once; the ten largest clones hold roughly 3%. The CDR3 loop spans 14 amino acids. Germline-derived CDR1 and CDR2 are DFQATT and SNEGSKA (reference sequence). V dropped 4 bases and J dropped 0; count of bases not matched to a gene: 1. As concerns this clonotype: As yet, its antigen is unknown.

These data were also filed under a second study, of T cells expressing NK-cell markers. That work contributes: Researchers got TCR beta repertoires out of sorted CD3+CD56+NKG2C+, CD3+CD56+NKG2C- and CD3+CD56-NKG2C+ T cells.

The J gene is TRBJ1-4, the V gene TRBV20-1; 8 bases are shared with TRBD1. The sequence was obtained from a woman in her late teens or twenties in good health. Sequenced sample: CD4+ T cells sorted from blood. CDR3 residues: CSATRGPTNEKLFF. The CDR3 nucleotides read TGCAGTGCTACCAGGGGGCCAACTAATGAAAAACTGTTTTTT.